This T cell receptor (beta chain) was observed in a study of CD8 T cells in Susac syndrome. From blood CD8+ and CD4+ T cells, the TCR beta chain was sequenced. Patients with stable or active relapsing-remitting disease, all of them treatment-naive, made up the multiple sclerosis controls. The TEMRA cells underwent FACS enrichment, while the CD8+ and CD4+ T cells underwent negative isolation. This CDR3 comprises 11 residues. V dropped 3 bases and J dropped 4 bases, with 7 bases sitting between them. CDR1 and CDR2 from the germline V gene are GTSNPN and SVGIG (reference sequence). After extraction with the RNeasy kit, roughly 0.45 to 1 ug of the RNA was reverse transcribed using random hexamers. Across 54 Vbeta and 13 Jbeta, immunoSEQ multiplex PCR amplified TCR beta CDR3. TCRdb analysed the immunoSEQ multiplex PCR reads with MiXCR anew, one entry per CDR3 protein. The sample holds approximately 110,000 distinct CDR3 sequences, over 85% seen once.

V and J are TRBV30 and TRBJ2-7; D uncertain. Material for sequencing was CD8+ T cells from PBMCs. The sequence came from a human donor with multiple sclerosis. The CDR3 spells CAWSLGYEQYV. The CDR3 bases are TGTGCCTGGAGCCTCGGGTACGAGCAGTACGTC.